Listed below are T cell receptor beta chains from one sample, sequenced in a study of T cell repertoires in cytomegalovirus infection. TCRdb analysed the reads with MiXCR anew, one entry per CDR3 protein. The data show some 180,000 distinct CDR3 sequences, about 18% seen once. Source material: CD8+ T cells from PBMCs. All receptors derive from a human donor in good health (CMV status not recorded). Some clones in this sample may be carry-over from other donors' samples. CDR3s include the opening cysteine and the closing phenylalanine or tryptophan. A D gene is named only where the DNA matches it firmly. Clone size is not always given. Where it is, it says once, few, many or a class for expanded clones.

D	size	V	J	DNA	CDR3
NA	few	TRBV6-2/TRBV6-3	TRBJ1-1	TGTGCCAGCAGTTACGGGCCAACGAGGATCGCTGAAGCTTTCTTT	CASSYGPTRIAEAFF
TRBD2	few	TRBV7-3	TRBJ2-1	TGTGCCAGCAGCTCAGGGACTAGCGAAGCACGCTACAATGAGCAGTTCTTC	CASSSGTSEARYNEQFF
NA	NA	TRBV7-8	TRBJ2-6	TGTGCCAGCAGCTTTTTACCATCAGAGGCCAACGTCCTGACTTTC	CASSFLPSEANVLTF
NA	NA	TRBV12-3/TRBV12-4	TRBJ1-5	TGTGCCAGCACCAGCACTGGAAATCAGCCCCAGCATTTT	CASTSTGNQPQHF
TRBD1	few	TRBV11-2	TRBJ2-7	TGTGCCAGCAGCTGGGCGGACAGGGTGTACGAGCAGTACTTC	CASSWADRVYEQYF
NA	few	TRBV4-3	TRBJ2-7	TGCGCCAGCAGCCCCGGGCCGATGCCAGGGGTGGACGAGCAGTACTTC	CASSPGPMPGVDEQYF
TRBD1	NA	TRBV12-3/TRBV12-4	TRBJ1-1	TGTGCCACCCTGCCCCGGGACAGGGGGCCTGCGGCTTTCTTT	CATLPRDRGPAAFF
NA	few	TRBV7-2	TRBJ2-7	TGTGCCAGCAGCCAGTCAACCCTCCTCAGGAACGAGCAGTACTTC	CASSQSTLLRNEQYF
NA	NA	TRBV7-2	TRBJ2-7	TGTGCCAGCAGTTATCGGGACACCCCCTCCTACGAGCAGTACTTC	CASSYRDTPSYEQYF
NA	few	TRBV15	TRBJ2-3	TGTGCCACCTCTATGTCCGCGGCCCACACAGATACGCAGTATTTT	CATSMSAAHTDTQYF
NA	NA	TRBV12-3/TRBV12-4	TRBJ2-7	TGTGCCAGCAGCCATACACAGGGCTACGAGCAGTACTTC	CASSHTQGYEQYF
TRBD1	few	TRBV6-5	TRBJ2-3	TGTGCCAGCAGTTACTCCGGGACAGGGTATCGAGATACGCAGTATTTT	CASSYSGTGYRDTQYF
TRBD1	few	TRBV2	TRBJ1-1	TGTGCCAGCAGTGGACAGGGAGCTTTCTTT	CASSGQGAFF
NA	NA	TRBV14	TRBJ1-2	TGTGCCAGCAGCCAAGGAGGGGCCGCCTATGGCTACACCTTC	CASSQGGAAYGYTF
TRBD1	few	TRBV25-1	TRBJ1-2	TGTGCCAGCGCGGGACAGGGAGTAGATGGCTACACCTTC	CASAGQGVDGYTF
TRBD2	few	TRBV12-3/TRBV12-4	TRBJ2-1	TGTGCCAGCAGTTTAACGACTAGCGGCAATGAGCAGTTCTTC	CASSLTTSGNEQFF
NA	NA	TRBV4-1	TRBJ2-1	TGCGCCAGCAGCCGGAGGGATGAGCAGTTCTTC	CASSRRDEQFF
NA	few	TRBV7-7	TRBJ2-1	TGTGCTAGCAGTCCTATCACGGGGACAACGGGGAACAATGAGCAGTTCTTC	CASSPITGTTGNNEQFF
NA	NA	TRBV6-6	TRBJ2-7	TGTGCCAGCACTGACCTGGTGTTTGGCGAGCAGTACTTC	CASTDLVFGEQYF
NA	NA	TRBV4-1	TRBJ1-1	TGCGCCAGCAGCCAACGACAGGCTAACACTGAAGCTTTCTTT	CASSQRQANTEAFF
TRBD1	few	TRBV7-9	TRBJ2-1	TGTGCCAGCAGCTCAAGGACAGGGAGCGGTAATGAGCAGTTCTTC	CASSSRTGSGNEQFF
TRBD1	NA	TRBV14	TRBJ1-1	TGTGCCAGCAGCCAGCCGGGACAGGGCCTGAACACTGAAGCTTTCTTT	CASSQPGQGLNTEAFF